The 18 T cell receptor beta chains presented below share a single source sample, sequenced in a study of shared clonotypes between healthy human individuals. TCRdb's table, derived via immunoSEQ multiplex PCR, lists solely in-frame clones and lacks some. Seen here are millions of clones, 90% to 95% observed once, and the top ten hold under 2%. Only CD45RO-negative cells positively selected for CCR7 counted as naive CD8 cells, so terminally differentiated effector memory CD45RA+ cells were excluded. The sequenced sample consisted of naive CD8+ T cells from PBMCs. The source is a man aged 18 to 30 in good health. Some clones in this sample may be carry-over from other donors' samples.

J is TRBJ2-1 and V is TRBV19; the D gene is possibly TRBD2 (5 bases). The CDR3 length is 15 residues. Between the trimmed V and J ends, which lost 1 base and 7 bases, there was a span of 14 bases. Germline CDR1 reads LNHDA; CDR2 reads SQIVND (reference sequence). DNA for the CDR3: TGTGCCAGTAGTATAGCGAGCCTCCCGGGGAATGAGCAGTTCTTC. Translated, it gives CASSIASLPGNEQFF.

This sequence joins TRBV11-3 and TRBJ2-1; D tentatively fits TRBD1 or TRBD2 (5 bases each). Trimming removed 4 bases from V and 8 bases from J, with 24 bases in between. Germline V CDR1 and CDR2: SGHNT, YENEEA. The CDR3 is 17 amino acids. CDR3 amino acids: CASSSSPGPTRGDEQFF. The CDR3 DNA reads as TGTGCCAGCAGCTCATCCCCGGGGCCTACCCGTGGGGATGAGCAGTTCTTC.

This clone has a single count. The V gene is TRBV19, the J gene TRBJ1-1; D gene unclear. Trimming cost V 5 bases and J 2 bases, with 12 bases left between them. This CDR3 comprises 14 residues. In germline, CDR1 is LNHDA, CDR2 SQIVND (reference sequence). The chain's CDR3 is CASSRWQVNTEAFF. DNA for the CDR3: TGTGCCAGTAGTCGGTGGCAGGTTAACACTGAAGCTTTCTTT.

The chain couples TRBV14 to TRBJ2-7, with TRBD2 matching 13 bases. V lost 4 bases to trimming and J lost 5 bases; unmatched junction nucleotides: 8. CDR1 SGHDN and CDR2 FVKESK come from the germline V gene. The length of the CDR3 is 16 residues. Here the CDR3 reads CASSPAGTSGNHEQYF. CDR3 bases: TGTGCCAGCAGCCCTGCCGGGACTAGCGGGAACCACGAGCAGTACTTC.

In DNA, the CDR3 is TGCGCCAGCAGCTTGGTGGGACCCAACTACGAGCAGTACTTC. Protein sequence: CASSLVGPNYEQYF. V usage is TRBV5-1 and J usage is TRBJ2-7; D possibly matches TRBD1 or TRBD2 (5 bases each). Trimming cost V 0 bases and J 3 bases, with 10 bases left between them. Germline lookup yields CDR1 SGHRS and CDR2 YFSETQ. The CDR3 totals 14 residues.

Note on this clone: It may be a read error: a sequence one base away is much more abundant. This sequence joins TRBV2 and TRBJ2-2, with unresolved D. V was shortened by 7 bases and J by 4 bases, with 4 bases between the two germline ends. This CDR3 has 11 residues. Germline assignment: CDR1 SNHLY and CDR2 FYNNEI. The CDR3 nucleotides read TGTGCCAGCAAGGGCACCGGGGAGCTGTTTTTT. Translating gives CASKGTGELFF.

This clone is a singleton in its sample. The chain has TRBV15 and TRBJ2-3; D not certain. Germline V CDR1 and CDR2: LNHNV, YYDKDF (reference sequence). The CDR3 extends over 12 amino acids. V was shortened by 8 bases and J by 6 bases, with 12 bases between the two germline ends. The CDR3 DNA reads TGTGCCACCCATGATCCCGGTGATACGCAGTATTTT. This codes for CATHDPGDTQYF.

The CDR3 DNA follows: TGTGCCAGTAGTATCGGGACAGGGGAGACCCAGTACTTC. Translated, it gives CASSIGTGETQYF. The chain has TRBV19 and TRBJ2-5; 9 nucleotides match TRBD1. V trimming: 3 bases; J trimming: 5 bases; junction bases outside the gene matches: 1. Germline CDR1 and CDR2: LNHDA and SQIVND (reference sequence). The CDR3 loop spans 13 amino acids.

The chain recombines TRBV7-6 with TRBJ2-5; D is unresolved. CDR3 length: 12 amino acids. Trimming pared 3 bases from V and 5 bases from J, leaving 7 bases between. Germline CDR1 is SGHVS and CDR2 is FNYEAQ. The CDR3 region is CASSFGGETQYF. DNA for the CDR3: TGTGCCAGCAGCTTCGGTGGGGAGACCCAGTACTTC.

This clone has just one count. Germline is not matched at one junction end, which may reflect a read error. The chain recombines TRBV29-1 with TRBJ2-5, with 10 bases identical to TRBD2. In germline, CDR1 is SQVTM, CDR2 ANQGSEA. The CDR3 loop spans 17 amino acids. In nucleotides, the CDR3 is TGCAGCGCTGAACGCCCGCTAATAGCGGGAGGTAGAGAGACCCAGTACTTC. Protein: CSAERPLIAGGRETQYF.

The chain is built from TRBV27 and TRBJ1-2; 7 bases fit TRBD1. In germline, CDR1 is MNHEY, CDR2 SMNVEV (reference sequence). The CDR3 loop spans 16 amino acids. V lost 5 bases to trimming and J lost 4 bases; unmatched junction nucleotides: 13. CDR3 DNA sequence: TGTGCCAGCAGTCCATCTCAGGGCGGGACAGTCTATGGCTACACCTTC. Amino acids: CASSPSQGGTVYGYTF.

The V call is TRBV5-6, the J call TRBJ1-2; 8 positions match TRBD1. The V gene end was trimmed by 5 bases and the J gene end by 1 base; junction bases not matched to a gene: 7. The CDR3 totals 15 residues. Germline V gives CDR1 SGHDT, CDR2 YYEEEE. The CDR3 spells CASRPGTGLNYGYTF. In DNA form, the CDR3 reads TGTGCCAGCAGGCCCGGGACAGGACTTAACTATGGCTACACCTTC.

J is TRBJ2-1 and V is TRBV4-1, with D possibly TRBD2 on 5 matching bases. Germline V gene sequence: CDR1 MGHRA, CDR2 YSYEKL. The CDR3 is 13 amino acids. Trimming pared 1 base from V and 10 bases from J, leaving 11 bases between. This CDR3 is CASSQVLGGEQFF. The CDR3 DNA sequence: TGCGCCAGCAGCCAAGTACTTGGCGGGGAGCAGTTCTTC.

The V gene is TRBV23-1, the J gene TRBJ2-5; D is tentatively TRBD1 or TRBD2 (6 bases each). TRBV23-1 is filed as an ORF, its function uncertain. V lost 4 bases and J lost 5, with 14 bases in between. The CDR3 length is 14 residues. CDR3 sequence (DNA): TGCGCCAGCAGTCCCCCCGGGGGCGGGGAGACCCAGTACTTC. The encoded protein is CASSPPGGGETQYF.

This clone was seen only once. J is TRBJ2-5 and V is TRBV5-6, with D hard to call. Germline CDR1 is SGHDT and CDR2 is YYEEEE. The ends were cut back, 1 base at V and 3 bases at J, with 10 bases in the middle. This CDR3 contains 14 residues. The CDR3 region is CASSLWPDKETQYF. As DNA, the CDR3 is TGTGCCAGCAGCTTGTGGCCAGATAAAGAGACCCAGTACTTC.

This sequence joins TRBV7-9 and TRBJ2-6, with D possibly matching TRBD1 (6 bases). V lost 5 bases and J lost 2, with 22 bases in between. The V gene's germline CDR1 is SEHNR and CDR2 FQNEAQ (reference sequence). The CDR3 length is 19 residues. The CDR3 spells CASSLKTGGPFPGANVLTF. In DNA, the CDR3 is TGTGCCAGCAGCCTAAAGACAGGCGGTCCTTTTCCTGGGGCCAACGTCCTGACTTTC.

CDR3 in amino acids: CASSQGLGEEGQNEQFF. The CDR3 nucleotides are TGCGCCAGCAGCCAGGGTCTCGGGGAGGAGGGGCAGAATGAGCAGTTCTTC. The chain recombines TRBV4-3 with TRBJ2-1, with D possibly TRBD2 on 6 matching bases. V dropped 3 bases and J dropped 7 bases, with 22 bases sitting between them. Germline CDR1 and CDR2: LGHNA and YSLEER. This CDR3 is built from 17 residues.

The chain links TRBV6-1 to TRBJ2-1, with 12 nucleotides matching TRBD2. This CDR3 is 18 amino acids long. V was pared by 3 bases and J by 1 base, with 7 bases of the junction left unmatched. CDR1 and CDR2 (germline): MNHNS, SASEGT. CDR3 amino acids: CASSDPETSGRSYNEQFF. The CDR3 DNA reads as TGTGCCAGCAGTGACCCTGAGACTAGCGGGAGATCCTACAATGAGCAGTTCTTC.